These 18 T cell receptor beta chains share one sample of origin, sequenced in a study of vaccination effects on CD4 cells after COVID-19. Before sequencing, viral peptide pools were used by the ViraFEST assay to expand antigen-specific CD4+ T cells. Having been cultured for around ten days, the cells underwent CD4+ T cell isolation. Nucleocapsid antibodies stayed negative before and after vaccination, showing no earlier SARS-CoV-2 infection. For these receptors, no antigen is known. Profiled with immunoSEQ multiplex PCR; TCRdb holds only in-frame clones, not every one. This sample has fewer than 85,000 clones; about 78% occur once, and the top ten carry roughly a tenth. Source: CD4+ T cells from PBMCs cultured with SARS-CoV-2 spike peptides, taken before COVID-19 vaccination. The source of these receptors is a human donor who received a COVID-19 vaccine.

The chain couples TRBV19 to TRBJ2-1; maybe TRBD1 (7 bases). V was clipped by 6 bases and J by 5 bases, with 17 bases between them. CDR1 LNHDA and CDR2 SQIVND come from the germline V gene (reference sequence). This CDR3 spans 15 amino acids. CDR3 sequence: CASRVGGGFNNEQFF. DNA for the CDR3: TGTGCCAGTAGGGTAGGAGGGGGCTTTAACAATGAGCAGTTCTTC. Using reference TRBV19 and TRBJ2-1 for the parts outside the CDR3, the full variable domain is DGGITQSPKYLFRKEGQNVTLSCEQNLNHDAMYWYRQDPGQGLRLIYYSQIVNDFQKGDIAEGYSVSREKKESFPLTVTSAQKNPTAFYLCASRVGGGFNNEQFFGPGTRLTVL.

J is TRBJ2-3 and V is TRBV5-4; a possible D gene is TRBD2 (5 bases). This CDR3 spans 12 amino acids. Germline V gene lookup returns CDR1 SGHNT and CDR2 YYREEE (reference sequence). V was pared by 2 bases and J by 5 bases, with 6 bases between. The CDR3 DNA is TGTGCCAGCAGCTTAGGAGGAGATACGCAGTATTTT. Translating gives CASSLGGDTQYF.

The chain uses TRBV6-5 and TRBJ2-1, with D hard to call. Germline CDR1 MNHEY, CDR2 SVGAGI. This CDR3 has 11 amino acids. Trimming stripped 1 base from V and 8 bases from J, with 3 bases between. The CDR3 loop reads CASSYLHEQFF. The CDR3, as DNA: TGTGCCAGCAGTTACTTGCATGAGCAGTTCTTC.

This clone came up once. V gene TRBV19 combines with J gene TRBJ2-2; tentative D call: TRBD1 (5 bases). V was cut by 3 bases and J by 0 bases, with 11 bases left in between. The CDR3 has 16 amino acids. The germline V gene has CDR1 LNHDA and CDR2 SQIVND (reference sequence). CDR3 sequence: CASSMPRQTNTGELFF. CDR3 nucleotide sequence: TGTGCCAGTAGTATGCCGAGACAGACGAACACCGGGGAGCTGTTTTTT.

The chain has TRBV6-5 and TRBJ2-5; 10 bases are shared with TRBD2. The CDR3 contains 15 residues. CDR1 and CDR2 (germline): MNHEY, SVGAGI. After removal of 7 bases from V and 0 bases from J, the junction contained 5 bases not matched to a gene. CDR3 protein: CASTSSGGYQETQYF. CDR3 nucleotide sequence: TGTGCCAGCACCAGTAGCGGGGGGTACCAAGAGACCCAGTACTTC.

This chain uses TRBV28 with TRBJ2-3, with 12 bases that match TRBD2. The germline CDR1 and CDR2 sequences are MDHEN and SYDVKM. The CDR3 has 17 residues. V shed 4 bases, J shed 5 bases, and the junction held 10 bases outside the gene matches. CDR3 sequence (DNA): TGTGCCAGCAGTTCGTGGACTAGCGGGGTGAAAGGAGATACGCAGTATTTT. This codes for CASSSWTSGVKGDTQYF.

The V and J genes are TRBV5-1 and TRBJ2-2; D uncertain. V was shortened by 0 bases and J by 6 bases, with 9 bases between the two germline ends. CDR1 is SGHRS, CDR2 YFSETQ, per germline. The CDR3 sequence is 14 residues long. CDR3 sequence: CASSLGTAPGELFF. CDR3 nucleotides: TGCGCCAGCAGCTTGGGGACGGCCCCCGGGGAGCTGTTTTTT.

This rearrangement joins TRBV9 to TRBJ2-5, with 9 nucleotides matching TRBD1. Per germline, CDR1 SGDLS and CDR2 YYNGEE. J lost 3 bases, V lost 4 bases, and 13 bases had no gene match. CDR3 length equals 17 residues. CDR3 residues: CASSLVGQGWGKETQYF. As DNA, the CDR3 is TGTGCCAGCAGCTTAGTTGGACAGGGGTGGGGTAAAGAGACCCAGTACTTC.

V is TRBV6-5 and J is TRBJ2-1, with 13 bases aligning to TRBD2. Per the germline V gene, CDR1 is MNHEY and CDR2 is SVGAGI. The CDR3 runs to 15 residues. The J segment lost 6 bases and the V segment lost 5 bases, leaving 4 bases of the junction unmatched. The CDR3 loop reads CASSTGTSGVNEQFF. The CDR3 DNA is TGTGCCAGCAGTACCGGGACTAGCGGGGTCAATGAGCAGTTCTTC.

This chain connects TRBV30 to TRBJ1-2; possible D gene TRBD1, 5 bases. CDR1 is GTSNPN, CDR2 SVGIG, per germline (reference sequence). The CDR3 extends over 13 amino acids. Trimming stripped 3 bases from V and 0 bases from J, with 8 bases between. The CDR3 bases are TGTGCCTGGAGCACGGGGGCTAACTATGGCTACACCTTC. It specifies CAWSTGANYGYTF.

CDR3 protein: CASSGHGTGANEQFF. CDR3 sequence (DNA): TGTGCCAGCAGTGGCCACGGGACAGGGGCCAATGAGCAGTTCTTC. The chain uses TRBV6-4 and TRBJ2-1, with 10 bases aligning to TRBD1. The trim removed 4 bases at V and 6 bases at J, leaving 6 bases unmatched. Germline values: CDR1 MRHNA, CDR2 SNTAGT. This CDR3 spans 15 amino acids.

V and J are TRBV19 and TRBJ1-2; no definite D call. Trimming took 4 bases from V and 1 from J, leaving 10 bases between them. Germline values: CDR1 LNHDA, CDR2 SQIVND (reference sequence). The CDR3 totals 14 residues. The DNA of the CDR3 is TGTGCCAGTAGTAGGGGAGGCAGTAACTATGGCTACACCTTC. Translating it yields CASSRGGSNYGYTF.

As DNA, the CDR3 is TGTGCCAGCAGTGAAGTGGCGGATGCCTACGAGCAGTACGTC. Protein product: CASSEVADAYEQYV. V and J are TRBV6-1 and TRBJ2-7; D not resolved. The CDR3 has 14 amino acids. CDR1 is MNHNS and CDR2 is SASEGT in the germline V gene. V was trimmed by 1 base and J by 2 bases, leaving 9 bases between them.

This clone was recorded only once. The genes are TRBV12-3 or TRBV12-4 and TRBJ2-7; TRBD1 is a possible D gene (6 bases). The CDR3 has 13 residues. The germline V and J ends were trimmed by 6 bases and 5 bases, with 14 bases remaining between them. For the CDR3, the DNA is TGTGCCAGCAGATTGACAGGCTCGAACGAGCAGTACGTC. Protein product: CASRLTGSNEQYV.

This chain links TRBV15 with TRBJ1-5; 9 nucleotides agree with TRBD1. The germline V gene has CDR1 LNHNV and CDR2 YYDKDF (reference sequence). V was pared by 4 bases and J by 4 bases, with 2 bases of the junction left unmatched. This CDR3 contains 14 residues. The CDR3 reads CATSKGQGNQPQHF. In DNA form, the CDR3 reads TGTGCCACCAGCAAGGGACAGGGAAATCAGCCCCAGCATTTT.

The chain recombines TRBV7-9 with TRBJ1-3, with 10 bases that match TRBD1. V was clipped by 4 bases and J by 3 bases; unmatched bases: 9. The CDR3 is 17 amino acids. Germline V gene lookup returns CDR1 SEHNR and CDR2 FQNEAQ (reference sequence). The CDR3 DNA is TGTGCCAGCAGCTCGGGACAGGGGATGTTTGGTGGAAACACCATATATTTT. Its protein is CASSSGQGMFGGNTIYF.

The J gene is TRBJ2-5, the V gene TRBV25-1; D might be TRBD1 (6 bases). This CDR3 is built from 15 residues. CDR1 MGHDK and CDR2 SYGVNS come from the germline V gene. The germline V and J ends were trimmed by 6 bases and 1 base, with 15 bases remaining between them. The CDR3 DNA is TGTGCCAGCAGGGCGGCAGGGGCTCCCCAAGAGACCCAGTACTTC. Its translation is CASRAAGAPQETQYF.

V gene TRBV5-6 combines with J gene TRBJ2-3; 7 positions agree with TRBD2. The CDR3 runs to 14 residues. Germline V gives CDR1 SGHDT, CDR2 YYEEEE. V gave up 3 bases and J gave up 4 bases; unmatched junction bases: 5. The CDR3: CASSSTAGPDTQYF. Written as DNA, the CDR3 is TGTGCCAGCAGCTCCACAGCGGGGCCAGATACGCAGTATTTT.